This TCR beta chain is from a study of CD8+ T cells in alopecia areata. Study details: The drug, oral tofacitinib, was given to treated patients at 5 to 10 mg twice daily. The duration of tofacitinib was 6 to 18 months, with 6 months off drug afterward. Overall study results and limits: Within the top 100, expanded CD8+ clones significantly decreased with tofacitinib, as did scalp clonality.

The CDR3 is 15 residues long. CDR1 is MGHDK and CDR2 is SYGVNS in the germline V gene. V lost 0 bases and J 7 bases, leaving 12 bases between the germline ends. Investigators isolated RNA and reverse transcribed it into cDNA to act as the sequencing template. Sequencing was performed with immunoSEQ multiplex PCR; in TCRdb, only in-frame clones are kept and a portion is missing. The sample holds about 270,000 clones, over 45% seen once. The treatment is: oral pan-JAK inhibitor, 5-10 mg twice daily. PBMCs were stained for CD3, CD4 and CD8, and CD4+ and CD8+ T cells were sorted. Details on this clone: Its target is not known.

The V call is TRBV25-1, the J call TRBJ1-4; maybe TRBD1 (5 bases). The TCR sequence derives from a human donor with alopecia areata. The material was CD4+ T cells sorted from blood, obtained at roughly week 52, from a patient treated with tofacitinib. CDR3 amino acids: CASSEYRGTGEKLFF. The CDR3 DNA sequence: TGTGCCAGCAGTGAATATCGAGGGACTGGTGAAAAACTGTTTTTT.